This T cell receptor (beta chain) was found in a study of shared T cell receptors in the human thymus. After removal of 1 base from V and 2 bases from J, the junction contained 13 bases not matched to a gene. The germline CDR1 and CDR2 sequences are SGHAT and FQDESV (reference sequence). This CDR3 has 19 residues. The method was immunoSEQ multiplex PCR; TCRdb's version includes in-frame clones alone and lacks a portion of them. The top ten clones hold approximately 0.011% of a sample with about 660,000 clones, 88% of them seen once. The data were also submitted as part of a second study, on human thymus T cells. That investigation notes: Healthy Finnish infants having corrective surgery for congenital heart defects served as donors. Surgeons resected thymus tissue during corrective heart surgery. Both thymic and peripheral blood repertoires showed apparently biased V and J usage. Reports from related research described highly overlapping thymic repertoires among unrelated individuals.

The receptor comes from a boy younger than two with a congenital heart defect. The material sequenced was thymocytes. The genes are TRBV11-1 and TRBJ2-7; 11 nucleotides agree with TRBD2. CDR3 bases: TGTGCCAGCAGCTTAGTACGCCTCCCGGGACTAGCGGACCCCTACGAGCAGTACTTC. It codes for CASSLVRLPGLADPYEQYF.